One and the same sample provided the 16 T cell receptor beta chains below, sequenced in a study of blood T cells in healthy people across ages. Combining a sample-barcoded 5' primer with a J-beta primer mix, a second PCR ran for about 6 to 12 cycles. TCRdb fed the 5' RACE reads into MiXCR, producing one record per CDR3 protein. There are around 800,000 distinct CDR3 sequences in the sample; under 45% occur only once, and about 21% lies in the top ten. Specimen: blood. These receptors originate from a man in his sixties in good health.

In this sample, this clonotype turned up many times. The chain joins TRBV3-1 to TRBJ1-6; possibly TRBD1 for D (6 bases). Between the trimmed V and J ends, which lost 1 base and 6 bases, there was a span of 7 bases. Germline CDR1 is LGHDT and CDR2 is YNNKEL (reference sequence). The CDR3 runs to 14 residues. Here the CDR3 DNA reads TGTGCCAGCAGCCAAGGGACAGTTAATTCACCCCTCCACTTT. It specifies CASSQGTVNSPLHF.

The V gene is TRBV30, the J gene TRBJ2-7, with D tentatively TRBD1 (5 bases). The CDR3 loop spans 15 amino acids. Trimming removed 5 bases at V and 2 bases at J, with 19 bases between. Germline CDR1 reads GTSNPN; CDR2 reads SVGIG (reference sequence). The CDR3 region has the DNA TGTGCCTGGGGATTGCCGACCAGGGTGGCCTACGAGCAGTACTTC. Its translation is CAWGLPTRVAYEQYF. Looking up the rest from reference TRBV30 and TRBJ2-7 gives the full variable domain: SQTIHQWPATLVQPVGSPLSLECTVEGTSNPNLYWYRQAAGRGLQLLFYSVGIGQISSEVPQNLSASRPQDRQFILSSKKLLLSDSGFYLCAWGLPTRVAYEQYFGPGTRLTVT.

This clonotype occurred a few times. The V gene is TRBV4-1, the J gene TRBJ2-7, with a weak D call TRBD1 (5 bases). V was clipped by 2 bases and J by 0 bases, with 14 bases between them. This CDR3 has 16 residues. The germline gives CDR1 MGHRA, CDR2 YSYEKL. DNA of the CDR3: TGCGCCAGCAGCCAAAGACCGGACAACCCCTCCTACGAGCAGTACTTC. Residues: CASSQRPDNPSYEQYF.

This clonotype was picked up one time. This chain joins TRBV27 and TRBJ2-5; 9 bases align to TRBD1. The CDR3 covers 15 residues. Per the germline V gene, CDR1 is MNHEY and CDR2 is SMNVEV (reference sequence). Trimming at V came to 4 bases and at J to 11 bases, leaving 14 bases not matched to a gene. CDR3 sequence: CASSYRTGVTYEQYF. The CDR3 nucleotides read TGTGCCAGCAGTTACCGGACAGGGGTGACATATGAGCAGTACTTC.

The J gene is TRBJ1-1, the V gene TRBV5-6; D is unresolved. Germline V gene data show CDR1 as SGHDT and CDR2 as YYEEEE. Trimming removed 0 bases from V and 8 bases from J, with 8 bases in between. This CDR3 has 12 amino acids. The CDR3 reads CASSLGRIEAFF. In DNA form, the CDR3 reads TGTGCCAGCAGCTTGGGCAGGATAGAAGCTTTCTTT.

This sequence joins TRBV5-1 and TRBJ2-2; the match to TRBD2 covers 14 bases. The J segment lost 3 bases and the V segment lost 3 bases, leaving 4 bases of the junction unmatched. The CDR3 spans 17 residues. CDR1 is SGHRS and CDR2 is YFSETQ in the germline V gene. The CDR3 coding sequence is TGCGCCAGCAGCTACGGGACTAGCGGGGGATACACCGGGGAGCTGTTTTTT. Translation: CASSYGTSGGYTGELFF.

The rearrangement uses TRBV6-2 or TRBV6-3 and TRBJ2-7; 8 bases agree with TRBD1. Unmatched junction bases numbered 5, after V lost 2 bases and J lost 2 bases. CDR1 is MNHEY and CDR2 is SVGEGT in the germline V gene. The CDR3 consists of 15 residues. The CDR3 DNA reads TGTGCCAGCAGTTACGGACAGGGCCTCACCTACGAGCAGTACTTC. This sequence encodes CASSYGQGLTYEQYF.

This sequence joins TRBV20-1 and TRBJ1-1, with D possibly TRBD1 on 5 matching bases. Germline-derived CDR1 and CDR2 are DFQATT and SNEGSKA (reference sequence). Deletions cut 7 bases from V and 2 bases from J, with 14 bases between. The CDR3 covers 13 residues. This chain's CDR3 is CSDHRGANTEAFF. CDR3 nucleotide sequence: TGCAGTGACCACCGCGGGGCAAACACTGAAGCTTTCTTT.

V usage is TRBV7-2 and J usage is TRBJ2-7, with 7 bases fitting TRBD1. The CDR3 contains 16 residues. V shed 5 bases and J 11 bases; nucleotides not matched to a gene: 21. Per germline, CDR1 SGHTA and CDR2 FQGNSA. CDR3 residues: CASSATTGPEGHRKYF. As DNA, the CDR3 is TGTGCCAGCAGCGCAACGACAGGGCCCGAGGGCCATCGAAAGTACTTC. The full variable domain, in which reference TRBV7-2 and TRBJ2-7 provide the parts outside the CDR3, is GAGVSQSPSNKVTEKGKDVELRCDPISGHTALYWYRQSLGQGLEFLIYFQGNSAPDKSGLPSDRFSAERTGGSVSTLTIQRTQQEDSAVYLCASSATTGPEGHRKYFGPGTRLTVT.

V usage is TRBV20-1 and J usage is TRBJ2-5; D not certain. The CDR3 loop spans 11 amino acids. The V gene's germline CDR1 is DFQATT and CDR2 SNEGSKA (reference sequence). V gave up 2 bases and J gave up 5 bases, with 6 bases separating them. CDR3 sequence: CSARRTETQYF. CDR3 DNA: TGCAGTGCTAGACGAACTGAGACCCAGTACTTC.

The chain is built from TRBV12-3 or TRBV12-4 and TRBJ2-7; perhaps D is TRBD1 or TRBD2 (6 bases each). This CDR3 is 15 amino acids long. The V end was cut by 5 bases, the J end by 0 bases, with 14 bases between. In DNA form, the CDR3 reads TGTGCCAGCAGTATCGAAGGGGGGAGCTCCTACGAGCAGTACTTC. Amino acid sequence: CASSIEGGSSYEQYF.

CDR3 sequence: CASSQGYLAGEYLTDTQYF. CDR3 in DNA: TGTGCCAGCAGCCAAGGATATCTAGCGGGGGAATACCTCACAGATACGCAGTATTTT. The chain links TRBV3-1 to TRBJ2-3, with TRBD2 matching over 10 bases. The V segment lost 1 base and the J segment 2 bases; nucleotides outside the gene matches: 12. CDR1 and CDR2 from the germline V gene are LGHDT and YNNKEL (reference sequence). The CDR3 contains 19 residues.

This clonotype was seen a few times. The gene calls are TRBV5-5 and TRBJ2-7, with 8 bases lining up with TRBD1. V lost 3 bases to trimming and J lost 3 bases; unmatched junction nucleotides: 8. Per the germline V gene, CDR1 is SGHKS and CDR2 is YYEKEE (reference sequence). This CDR3 comprises 15 residues. The CDR3 protein is CASSWGQGAGYEQYF. Written as DNA, the CDR3 is TGTGCCAGCAGCTGGGGCCAGGGGGCAGGCTACGAGCAGTACTTC.

This chain uses TRBV7-9 with TRBJ2-1; D is unclear. The CDR3 spans 14 residues. With 7 bases removed from V and 6 bases from J, the gap between germline ends came to 16 bases. Germline V gene sequence: CDR1 SEHNR, CDR2 FQNEAQ (reference sequence). DNA for the CDR3: TGTGCCAGCATTTCCCAACGAAAATCCAATGAGCAGTTCTTC. It is translated as CASISQRKSNEQFF. Supplemented by reference TRBV7-9 and TRBJ2-1, the full variable domain reads DTGVSQNPRHKITKRGQNVTFRCDPISEHNRLYWYRQTLGQGPEFLTYFQNEAQLEKSRLLSDRFSAERPKGSFSTLEIQRTEQGDSAMYLCASISQRKSNEQFFGPGTRLTVL.

By proportion, this clonotype is large. The rearrangement uses TRBV5-1 and TRBJ2-3; tentative D call: TRBD2 (7 bases). Germline-derived CDR1 and CDR2 are SGHRS and YFSETQ. Between the trimmed V and J ends, which lost 5 bases and 2 bases, there was a span of 12 bases. This CDR3 is built from 14 residues. CDR3 DNA: TGCGCCAGCAGAACGGGGGGCCTCACAGATACGCAGTATTTT. This codes for CASRTGGLTDTQYF.

This rearrangement joins TRBV20-1 to TRBJ2-4; D is unresolved. The CDR3 sequence is 13 residues long. Trimming left V 1 base short and J 5 bases short, with 9 bases between. The germline V gene has CDR1 DFQATT and CDR2 SNEGSKA (reference sequence). The CDR3 reads CSARVIAENIQYF. The CDR3 DNA follows: TGCAGTGCTAGAGTAATAGCAGAAAACATTCAGTACTTC.